The rows below give T cell receptor beta chains drawn from one sample of a study of Ad26.COV2.S vaccination and SARS-CoV-2 variants. This table comes from immunoSEQ multiplex PCR, and its TCRdb copy is limited to in-frame clones, with some not included. The sample has some 300,000 clones; 70% to 90% are singletons. Sequencing was performed on peripheral blood, taken in a trial of Ad26.COV2.S vaccine versus placebo. Receptors were obtained from a person aged 18-65 years who received the Ad26.COV2.S COVID-19 vaccine or a placebo. The CDR3 runs from the conserved cysteine through the conserved F or W. The D gene is left open where the match is weak. Not all rows give a size; the values are once, few, many and, for expanded clones, a class.

TRBV7-8	TRBJ2-1	NA	NA	CASSWGYNEQFF	TGTGCCAGCAGCTGGGGGTACAATGAGCAGTTCTTC
TRBV6-5	TRBJ1-3	TRBD1	NA	CASSYDRAYGNTIYF	TGTGCCAGCAGTTACGACAGGGCATATGGAAACACCATATATTTT
TRBV27	TRBJ2-7	TRBD2	NA	CASSLTSGSYEQYF	TGTGCCAGCAGTTTAACTAGCGGATCCTACGAGCAGTACTTC
TRBV5-4	TRBJ2-2	NA	NA	CASSPGLAMIGGELFF	TGTGCCAGCAGCCCCGGGCTAGCGATGATCGGCGGGGAGCTGTTTTTT
TRBV7-2	TRBJ1-5	NA	NA	CASSLVGWQPQHF	TGTGCCAGCAGCTTAGTAGGGTGGCAGCCCCAGCATTTT
TRBV9	TRBJ2-3	TRBD2	NA	CASSAGTTDTQYF	TGTGCCAGCAGCGCCGGGACTACCGATACGCAGTATTTT
TRBV28	TRBJ2-5	NA	NA	CASTTMDWRETQYF	TGTGCCAGCACAACAATGGACTGGCGAGAGACCCAGTACTTC
TRBV4-2	TRBJ2-7	NA	NA	CASSPDGGGGYEQYF	TGTGCCAGCAGCCCCGATGGGGGCGGGGGTTACGAGCAGTACTTC
TRBV7-9	TRBJ1-2	NA	NA	CASSLGGNGYTF	TGTGCCAGCAGCTTGGGAGGTAATGGCTACACCTTC
TRBV6-1	TRBJ1-5	NA	NA	CASSEARTALGRNQPQHF	TGTGCCAGCAGTGAAGCGCGGACGGCGCTAGGTCGCAATCAGCCCCAGCATTTT
TRBV28	TRBJ2-7	NA	once	CASSLTEPDEQYF	TGTGCCAGCAGTTTGACGGAGCCCGACGAGCAGTACTTC
TRBV30	TRBJ1-1	NA	NA	CAWSAQGNTEAFF	TGTGCCTGGTCCGCGCAGGGGAACACTGAAGCTTTCTTT
TRBV4-1	TRBJ2-7	TRBD1	NA	CASSPRQGGIYEQYF	TGCGCCAGCAGCCCTCGACAGGGGGGAATCTACGAGCAGTACTTC
TRBV2	TRBJ1-1	NA	NA	CASTPPGMTAFF	TGTGCCAGCACCCCCCCCGGGATGACAGCTTTCTTT
TRBV30	TRBJ1-1	NA	NA	CAWINRVRGTEAFF	TGTGCCTGGATAAACAGGGTACGGGGCACTGAAGCTTTCTTT
TRBV6-5	TRBJ1-1	TRBD1	NA	CASSRRTGTEAFF	TGTGCCAGCAGCCGAAGGACAGGCACTGAAGCTTTCTTT